This TCR beta chain was found in a study of cytomegalovirus exposure and HLA in healthy donors. Sequenced by immunoSEQ multiplex PCR; TCRdb stores in-frame clones only, minus some. Among tens of thousands of clones listed, approximately 96% were seen once. Losses at the gene ends were 5 bases for V and 6 bases for J; bases not matched to a gene: 9. Germline V gives CDR1 SGHTA, CDR2 FQGNSA. This CDR3 region has 15 residues. The sample consisted of PBMCs. This TCR was sampled from a young woman in good health and CMV-seronegative. The chain couples TRBV7-2 to TRBJ2-1; 8 bases match TRBD2. The CDR3 DNA follows: TGTGCCAGCAGCACCCTTAGCGGGACCCCCAATGAGCAGTTCTTC. It translates to CASSTLSGTPNEQFF.